These T cell receptor beta chains were read from a single sample in a study of shared clonotypes between healthy human individuals. Profiled with immunoSEQ multiplex PCR; TCRdb holds only in-frame clones, not every one. The sample shows about 2.3 million clones, roughly 92% of them seen only once. The sequenced sample consisted of naive CD4+ T cells from PBMCs. The origin of the receptors is a man in his late teens or twenties in good health. Some clones in this sample may be carry-over from other donors' samples. Each CDR3 is given with its conserved first and last residue. The order of the fields is CDR3 DNA, CDR3 protein, clone size, CDR3 length, D gene, J gene, V gene. D genes are given only for firm matches. The size of a clone is reported for some rows only, either as once, few or many, or as a class for expanded clones.

TGTGCCAGCAGCTGGGGACTAGAGTCCTACAATGAGCAGTTCTTC	CASSWGLESYNEQFF	.	15	TRBD2	TRBJ2-1	TRBV7-8
TGCGCCAGCAGTCGGGATAGCAATCAGCCCCAGCATTTT	CASSRDSNQPQHF	.	13	.	TRBJ1-5	TRBV5-1
TGTGCCAGCCGACAGGGATTGGGGCAGCCCCAGCATTTT	CASRQGLGQPQHF	once	13	TRBD1	TRBJ1-5	TRBV6-5
TGTGCCTGGGGCCCGGAGGATACGCAGTATTTT	CAWGPEDTQYF	.	11	.	TRBJ2-3	TRBV30
TGTGCCAGCTCACGACCCAACTATGGCTACACCTTC	CASSRPNYGYTF	.	12	.	TRBJ1-2	TRBV18
TGTGCCAGCGTTGGGGGGAGGGCCGCCGAGCAGTACTTC	CASVGGRAAEQYF	.	13	TRBD2	TRBJ2-7	TRBV28
TGTGCCAGCGACGGGACACCGCAACGCGAGCAGTACTTC	CASDGTPQREQYF	once	13	.	TRBJ2-7	TRBV28
TGTGCCAGCAGCCCTACGGGCAATGAGCAGTTCTTC	CASSPTGNEQFF	.	12	.	TRBJ2-1	TRBV27
TGTGCCAGCAGCTTAGGGGTAGGGACCCAGTACTTC	CASSLGVGTQYF	.	12	.	TRBJ2-5	TRBV11-3
TGTGCCAGCAGTTACGAACCAGGGGTTTTGGACGGCTACACCTTC	CASSYEPGVLDGYTF	.	15	.	TRBJ1-2	TRBV6-6
TGTGCCAGCAGTTCTGGTGGGGGATTGAACACTGAAGCTTTCTTT	CASSSGGGLNTEAFF	.	15	.	TRBJ1-1	TRBV28
TGCGCCAGCAGCCCACCCCTGGGCGAGCAGTACTTC	CASSPPLGEQYF	.	12	.	TRBJ2-7	TRBV5-1
TGTGCCAGCAGCTTAGGCCAGCAGACTGAAGCTTTCTTT	CASSLGQQTEAFF	.	13	.	TRBJ1-1	TRBV11-2
TGTGCCAGCAGCTTAGGGGGTGGTGGCTACACCTTC	CASSLGGGGYTF	.	12	.	TRBJ1-2	TRBV13
TGTGCCAGCAGTGAGGCAAACTCACCGACCGGGGAGCTGTTTTTT	CASSEANSPTGELFF	.	15	.	TRBJ2-2	TRBV2
TGCGCCAGCAGTGTCGGGAACAGGGCAAATCAGCCCCAGCATTTT	CASSVGNRANQPQHF	.	15	.	TRBJ1-5	TRBV10-2
TGTGCCAGCAGCGTAGAAGGGGGAAACACCGGGGAGCTGTTTTTT	CASSVEGGNTGELFF	.	15	.	TRBJ2-2	TRBV9
TGTGCCAGCAGCAAGGGGACGTTTCAGCCCCAGCATTTT	CASSKGTFQPQHF	.	13	.	TRBJ1-5	TRBV5-8